This entry lists 22 T cell receptor beta chains sequenced from one sample in a study of T cells in Graves' hyperthyroidism and ophthalmopathy. Amplification yielded TCR beta CDR3 regions, with RNA transcripts as the source. The HTBI set primed first-round TCR CDR3 RT-PCR. Using its own MiXCR run on the multiplex PCR reads, TCRdb lists one record per CDR3 protein. Of 550,000 to 650,000 distinct CDR3 sequences in the sample, 11% to 15% were seen once. Sequencing was performed on blood. All receptors derive from a woman aged 25-40 years with Graves' hyperthyroidism that later progressed to Graves' ophthalmopathy.

This clonotype was detected a few times. J is TRBJ1-6 and V is TRBV7-9, with 10 positions matching TRBD1. With V trimmed by 5 bases and J by 9 bases, 13 bases remained unmatched. The CDR3 totals 17 residues. From germline, CDR1 is SEHNR and CDR2 FQNEAQ (reference sequence). The CDR3 DNA follows: TGTGCCAGCAGCACCGGGACAGGGGATTATTCGGGTTCACCCCTCCACTTT. Amino acid sequence: CASSTGTGDYSGSPLHF.

As for this clonotype: The germline gene is not matched at one end of the junction; a read error may be the cause. Here the CDR3 DNA reads TGTGCTAGCAGCCCGGGCGACAGGGGGTACGAGCAGTACTTC. Its protein is CASSPGDRGYEQYF. The V and J genes are TRBV7-7 and TRBJ2-7, with 9 bases that match TRBD1. This CDR3 is 14 amino acids long. Germline loops: CDR1 SSHAT, CDR2 FNYEAQ (reference sequence). The full variable domain, completed using reference TRBV7-7 and TRBJ2-7, is GAGVSQSPRYKVTKRGQDVTLRCDPISSHATLYWYQQALGQGPEFLTYFNYEAQPDKSGLPSDRFSAERPEGSISTLTIQRTEQRDSAMYRCASSPGDRGYEQYFGPGTRLTVT.

CDR3 sequence (DNA): TGTGCCACCAGTGAGGGCGGGAGCGCGACAGATACGCAGTATTTT. Translating it yields CATSEGGSATDTQYF. This rearrangement joins TRBV24-1 to TRBJ2-3, with 7 nucleotides matching TRBD2. Germline V gene sequence: CDR1 KGHDR, CDR2 SFDVKD. V lost 4 bases to trimming and J lost 3 bases; unmatched junction nucleotides: 6. This CDR3 has 15 amino acids.

Many counts were recorded for this clonotype. The chain combines TRBV20-1 with TRBJ2-7; D is perhaps TRBD2 (5 bases). The CDR3 has 13 amino acids. CDR1 is DFQATT, CDR2 SNEGSKA, per germline (reference sequence). V was pared by 3 bases and J by 2 bases, with 11 bases between. Here the CDR3 DNA reads TGCAGTGCTAGGTTTGAGGGAGCCTACGAGCAGTACTTC. It specifies CSARFEGAYEQYF.

In this sample, this clonotype turned up many times. The V call is TRBV30, the J call TRBJ1-5; no definite D call. CDR1 GTSNPN and CDR2 SVGIG come from the germline V gene (reference sequence). This CDR3 is built from 13 residues. Trimming pared 2 bases from V and 3 bases from J, leaving 8 bases between. DNA for the CDR3: TGTGCCTGGAGTACACAGCCCAATCAGCCCCAGCATTTT. It encodes CAWSTQPNQPQHF.

This clonotype was seen only a few times. The V and J genes are TRBV19 and TRBJ2-1; perhaps TRBD2 as D (5 bases). This CDR3 contains 16 residues. Germline V CDR1 and CDR2: LNHDA, SQIVND (reference sequence). With 2 bases removed from V and 9 bases from J, the gap between germline ends came to 20 bases. CDR3 loop: CASSIRAASIQVEQFF. In nucleotides, the CDR3 is TGTGCCAGTAGTATAAGAGCGGCCTCTATACAAGTTGAGCAGTTCTTC.

This clonotype was recorded many times. The chain joins TRBV2 to TRBJ1-6, with D uncertain. Germline CDR1 and CDR2: SNHLY and FYNNEI. CDR3 length: 14 amino acids. Trimming cost V 4 bases and J 5 bases, with 9 bases left between them. CDR3 nucleotide sequence: TGTGCCAGCAGTGCAGGTGATGATAATTCACCCCTCCACTTT. Encoded protein: CASSAGDDNSPLHF.

This clonotype appeared many times. The chain joins TRBV18 to TRBJ2-5; D uncertain. CDR1 is KGHSH, CDR2 LQKENI, per germline. Between the trimmed V and J ends, which lost 4 bases and 2 bases, there was a span of 14 bases. The CDR3 is 15 residues long. The CDR3 loop is CASSRGPVRQETQYF. As DNA, the CDR3 is TGTGCCAGCTCACGAGGACCCGTTAGACAAGAGACCCAGTACTTC.

This clonotype was seen at least ten times. In DNA, the CDR3 is TGTGCCACCAGTGATCCGTCCCGGGAGGCGAACACCGGGGAGCTGTTTTTT. Protein: CATSDPSREANTGELFF. This rearrangement joins TRBV24-1 to TRBJ2-2; TRBD2 agrees at 7 bases. The CDR3 extends over 17 amino acids. V dropped 3 bases and J dropped 0; count of bases not matched to a gene: 6. The germline V gene encodes CDR1 KGHDR and CDR2 SFDVKD.

This clonotype was recorded at least ten times. The genes are TRBV20-1 and TRBJ1-1; D remains unclear. V gave up 7 bases and J gave up 11 bases, with 8 bases separating them. The V gene's germline CDR1 is DFQATT and CDR2 SNEGSKA (reference sequence). The CDR3 runs to 8 residues. CDR3 amino acids: CSVGSAFF. Here the CDR3 DNA reads TGCAGTGTCGGGTCGGCTTTCTTT.

This clonotype has at least ten counts. The rearrangement uses TRBV16 and TRBJ1-2; 8 bases map to TRBD1. The CDR3 is made up of 14 amino acids. Germline lookup yields CDR1 KGHSY and CDR2 FQNENV. The V gene end was trimmed by 5 bases and the J gene end by 4 bases; junction bases not matched to a gene: 6. The chain's CDR3 is CASSGGQGPYGYTF. Written as DNA, the CDR3 is TGTGCCAGCAGCGGTGGACAGGGCCCCTATGGCTACACCTTC. Full variable domain (missing parts from reference TRBV16 and TRBJ1-2): GEEVAQTPKHLVRGEGQKAKLYCAPIKGHSYVFWYQQVLKNEFKFLISFQNENVFDETGMPKERFSAKCLPNSPCSLEIQATKLEDSAVYFCASSGGQGPYGYTFGSGTRLTVV.

This clonotype was seen more than once but under ten times. This may be a read error: a much more frequent sequence differs by one nucleotide. This chain uses TRBV2 with TRBJ1-1, with D unresolved. Germline CDR1 is SNHLY and CDR2 is FYNNEI. V was cut by 8 bases and J by 4 bases, with 11 bases left in between. The CDR3 is 12 residues long. The CDR3 DNA sequence: TGTGCCAGCGATCCTCTGATCACTGAAGCTTTCTTT. This codes for CASDPLITEAFF.

This clonotype has ten or more counts. The chain has TRBV2 and TRBJ2-7; tentative D call: TRBD1 (5 bases). The CDR3 consists of 12 residues. CDR1 and CDR2 (germline): SNHLY, FYNNEI. V lost 6 bases, J lost 3 bases, and 9 bases lay in between. The CDR3 is CASRVDSYEQYF. The CDR3 nucleotides are TGTGCCAGCAGAGTTGACAGCTACGAGCAGTACTTC. The full variable domain, its missing parts supplied by reference TRBV2 and TRBJ2-7, is EPEVTQTPSHQVTQMGQEVILRCVPISNHLYFYWYRQILGQKVEFLVSFYNNEISEKSEIFDDQFSVERPDGSNFTLKIRSTKLEDSAMYFCASRVDSYEQYFGPGTRLTVT.

The CDR3, as DNA: TGCGCCACCTTCAGAGCGGGAGTCGCCTGCGAGCAGTACTTC. Protein product: CATFRAGVACEQYF. The chain carries TRBV10-2 and TRBJ2-7; 8 positions match TRBD2. The CDR3 is 14 residues long. With V trimmed by 10 bases and J by 6 bases, 14 bases remained unmatched. Germline CDR1 WSHSY, CDR2 SAAADI.

This sequence joins TRBV20-1 and TRBJ2-2; 9 bases are shared with TRBD1. The CDR3 has 16 amino acids. V was pared by 3 bases and J by 0 bases, with 5 bases of the junction left unmatched. CDR1 is DFQATT, CDR2 SNEGSKA, per germline (reference sequence). CDR3 protein: CSASEQGATNTGELFF. The CDR3 DNA is TGCAGTGCTAGCGAACAGGGGGCAACGAACACCGGGGAGCTGTTTTTT.

This clonotype was counted only a few times. This chain links TRBV12-3 or TRBV12-4 with TRBJ2-5, with a possible D match to TRBD2 (5 bases). V was cut by 6 bases and J by 10 bases, with 18 bases left in between. The CDR3 has 13 amino acids. DNA of the CDR3: TGTGCCAGCAGCACCGTAGGAGCGGCAGGCCAGTACTTC. It specifies CASSTVGAAGQYF.

This clonotype came up many times. The chain employs TRBV7-9 and TRBJ2-7; no clear D gene. There are 14 residues in the CDR3. V was pared by 7 bases and J by 0 bases, with 13 bases between. The germline CDR1 and CDR2 sequences are SEHNR and FQNEAQ (reference sequence). The CDR3 DNA sequence: TGTGCCAGCAACACGATTGCCCCCTCCTACGAGCAGTACTTC. This sequence encodes CASNTIAPSYEQYF. Variable domain in full (rest from reference TRBV7-9 and TRBJ2-7): DTGVSQNPRHKITKRGQNVTFRCDPISEHNRLYWYRQTLGQGPEFLTYFQNEAQLEKSRLLSDRFSAERPKGSFSTLEIQRTEQGDSAMYLCASNTIAPSYEQYFGPGTRLTVT.

This clonotype was seen many times. The V and J genes are TRBV28 and TRBJ1-1; D remains ambiguous. CDR1 is MDHEN and CDR2 is SYDVKM in the germline V gene. This CDR3 is built from 14 residues. With 7 bases removed from V and 0 bases from J, the gap between germline ends came to 12 bases. CDR3 nucleotide sequence: TGTGCCAGCAACGCCGAATCGATGAACACTGAAGCTTTCTTT. Protein product: CASNAESMNTEAFF.

In its sample, this clonotype was seen many times. This sequence joins TRBV7-3 and TRBJ2-7, with a weak D call TRBD2 (6 bases). CDR1 is SGHTA and CDR2 is FQGTGA in the germline V gene. Deletions cut 5 bases from V and 2 bases from J, with 13 bases between. The CDR3 is 14 residues long. CDR3 nucleotides: TGTGCCAGCAGCACCCGACCGGGAGCCTACGAGCAGTACTTC. Its translation: CASSTRPGAYEQYF.

This clonotype was found many times. The gene calls are TRBV20-1 and TRBJ2-5, with D possibly matching TRBD2 (5 bases). The CDR3 extends over 16 amino acids. Germline V gene lookup returns CDR1 DFQATT and CDR2 SNEGSKA (reference sequence). The V gene lost 4 bases and the J gene lost 4 bases, with 22 bases spanning the gap. The CDR3 is CSATPPTDLVRETQYF. CDR3 bases: TGCAGTGCTACCCCCCCCACGGACTTGGTTAGAGAGACCCAGTACTTC.

This clonotype was counted ten times or more. The rearrangement joins TRBV28 to TRBJ2-3; D might be TRBD2 (6 bases). This CDR3 has 12 residues. Germline CDR1 is MDHEN and CDR2 is SYDVKM. V was pared by 2 bases and J by 12 bases, with 12 bases between. The CDR3 DNA reads as TGTGCCAGCAGTTTAACGGGGGTGATTCAGTATTTT. It translates to CASSLTGVIQYF.

This clonotype was detected many times. The chain recombines TRBV2 with TRBJ2-5; 13 bases align to TRBD2. Germline trimming cut 4 bases from V and 5 bases from J; bases unmatched to any gene: 4. CDR3 length: 15 amino acids. Per germline, CDR1 SNHLY and CDR2 FYNNEI. CDR3 nucleotide sequence: TGTGCCAGCAGTGGGACTAGCGGGAGAGGCGAGACCCAGTACTTC. It translates to CASSGTSGRGETQYF.